This T cell receptor (beta chain) was observed in a study of blood T cell repertoires in COVID-19. Study-wide background: COVID-19 samples collected from the United States, Italy and Spain covered acute and convalescent phases.

Sequencing used immunoSEQ multiplex PCR; TCRdb keeps in-frame clones, though not all of them. The sample contains around 250,000 clones, about 87% of which appear only once. The sequence was obtained from a woman between 25 and 40 years old with acute COVID-19. Input material: PBMCs or T cells enriched from blood (not recorded which).

CDR3 protein: CASSVAGQGSGANVLTF. The CDR3 DNA is TGTGCCAGCAGCGTAGCGGGACAGGGGTCTGGGGCCAACGTCCTGACTTTC. This chain uses TRBV9 with TRBJ2-6; 10 bases are a match to TRBD1. CDR3 size: 17 residues. CDR1 SGDLS and CDR2 YYNGEE come from the germline V gene. V trimming: 0 bases; J trimming: 1 base; junction bases outside the gene matches: 1.